This T cell receptor (beta chain) was retrieved from a study of blood T cells in healthy people across ages. As for the study in general: Capturing about one barcoded beta molecule per two T cells was achieved by template switching.

Findings and limits, study-wide: Investigators viewed diversity estimates from one million T cells as underestimates, the study reported.

The CDR3 runs to 13 residues. The germline V gene encodes CDR1 MDHEN and CDR2 SYDVKM. The V gene lost 3 bases and the J gene lost 5 bases, with 10 bases spanning the gap. It was with a sample-barcoded 5' primer and a J-beta primer mix that a second PCR of roughly 7 to 12 cycles was run. MiXCR, run by TCRdb on the 5' RACE reads, gives a single entry per CDR3 protein. The data contain 1,800,000 or so distinct CDR3 sequences, around 42% of them singletons. This clonotype showed up many times. What it recognizes is unknown. With each sample, at least 6 micrograms of total RNA were extracted. The chain combines TRBV28 with TRBJ1-2; D gene unclear. The material sequenced was blood. This receptor was taken from a human donor in good health. The chain's CDR3 is CASSLLGSYGYTF. The DNA for the CDR3 is TGTGCCAGCAGTTTGTTGGGCTCATATGGCTACACCTTC.